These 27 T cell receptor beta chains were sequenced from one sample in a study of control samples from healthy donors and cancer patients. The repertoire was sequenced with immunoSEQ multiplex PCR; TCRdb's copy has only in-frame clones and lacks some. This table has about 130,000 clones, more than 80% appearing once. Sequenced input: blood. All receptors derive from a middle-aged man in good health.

The CDR3 DNA reads TGCGCCAGCAGTCCGGGACAGGGCTATTACGAGCAGTACTTC. It is translated as CASSPGQGYYEQYF. The V and J genes are TRBV5-1 and TRBJ2-7; 9 nucleotides line up with TRBD1. V was pared by 5 bases and J by 4 bases, with 7 bases of the junction left unmatched. Germline assignment: CDR1 SGHRS and CDR2 YFSETQ. This CDR3 has 14 amino acids. Together with reference TRBV5-1 and TRBJ2-7, the CDR3 gives the full variable domain: KAGVTQTPRYLIKTRGQQVTLSCSPISGHRSVSWYQQTPGQGLQFLFEYFSETQRNKGNFPGRFSGRQFSNSRSEMNVSTLELGDSALYLCASSPGQGYYEQYFGPGTRLTVT.

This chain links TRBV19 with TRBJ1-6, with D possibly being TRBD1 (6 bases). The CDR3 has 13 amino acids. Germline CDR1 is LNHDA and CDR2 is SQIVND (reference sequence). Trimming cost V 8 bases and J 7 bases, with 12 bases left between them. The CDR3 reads CASPDRKNSPLHF. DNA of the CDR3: TGTGCCAGTCCGGACAGAAAAAATTCACCCCTCCACTTT.

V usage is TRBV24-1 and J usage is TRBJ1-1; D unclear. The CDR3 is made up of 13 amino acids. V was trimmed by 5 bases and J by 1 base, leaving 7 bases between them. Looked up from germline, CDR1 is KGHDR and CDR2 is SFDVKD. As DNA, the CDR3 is TGTGCCACCAGTGGATCAACGAACACTGAAGCTTTCTTT. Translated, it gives CATSGSTNTEAFF.

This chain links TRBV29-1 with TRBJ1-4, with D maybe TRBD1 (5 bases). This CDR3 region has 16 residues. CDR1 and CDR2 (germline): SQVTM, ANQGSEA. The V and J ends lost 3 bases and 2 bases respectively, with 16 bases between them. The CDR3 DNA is TGCAGCGTTGAGAGCGCCTCGGGGCCGACTAATGAAAAACTGTTTTTT. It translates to CSVESASGPTNEKLFF.

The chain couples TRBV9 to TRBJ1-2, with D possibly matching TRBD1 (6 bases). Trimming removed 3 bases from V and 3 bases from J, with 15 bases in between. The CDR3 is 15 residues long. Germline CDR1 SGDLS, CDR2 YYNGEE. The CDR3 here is CASSEGGGYDYGYTF. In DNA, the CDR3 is TGTGCCAGCAGCGAGGGGGGAGGGTACGACTATGGCTACACCTTC. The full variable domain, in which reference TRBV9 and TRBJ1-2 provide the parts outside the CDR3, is DSGVTQTPKHLITATGQRVTLRCSPRSGDLSVYWYQQSLDQGLQFLIQYYNGEERAKGNILERFSAQQFPDLHSELNLSSLELGDSALYFCASSEGGGYDYGYTFGSGTRLTVV.

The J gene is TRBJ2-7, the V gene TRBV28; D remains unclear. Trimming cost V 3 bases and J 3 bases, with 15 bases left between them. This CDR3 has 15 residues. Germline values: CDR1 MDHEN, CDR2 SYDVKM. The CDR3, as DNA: TGTGCCAGCAGTTTCCCCCGCGGATCCCACTACGAGCAGTACTTC. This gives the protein CASSFPRGSHYEQYF.

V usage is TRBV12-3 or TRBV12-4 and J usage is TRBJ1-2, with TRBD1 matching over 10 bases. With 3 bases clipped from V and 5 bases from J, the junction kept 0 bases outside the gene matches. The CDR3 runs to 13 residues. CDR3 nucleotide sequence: TGTGCCAGCAGTTTGGGACAGGGGTATGGCTACACCTTC. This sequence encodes CASSLGQGYGYTF.

The CDR3 sequence: CASSRENPTGGAGETQYF. DNA of the CDR3: TGTGCCAGCAGCCGAGAGAACCCGACAGGGGGCGCGGGGGAGACCCAGTACTTC. V is TRBV2 and J is TRBJ2-5; 10 bases line up with TRBD1. The germline V gene has CDR1 SNHLY and CDR2 FYNNEI. V was clipped by 6 bases and J by 5 bases; unmatched bases: 18. The CDR3 consists of 18 residues.

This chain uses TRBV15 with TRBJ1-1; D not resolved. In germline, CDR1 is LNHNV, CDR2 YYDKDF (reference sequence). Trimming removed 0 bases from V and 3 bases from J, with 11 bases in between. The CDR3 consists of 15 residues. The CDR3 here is CATSRDVVRDTEAFF. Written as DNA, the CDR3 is TGTGCCACCAGCAGAGATGTGGTAAGGGACACTGAAGCTTTCTTT.

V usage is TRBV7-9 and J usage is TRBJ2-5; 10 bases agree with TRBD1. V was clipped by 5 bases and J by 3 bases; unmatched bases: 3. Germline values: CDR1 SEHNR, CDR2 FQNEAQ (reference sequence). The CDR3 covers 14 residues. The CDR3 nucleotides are TGTGCCAGCAGCATAGGGACAGGGGAAGAGACCCAGTACTTC. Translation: CASSIGTGEETQYF.

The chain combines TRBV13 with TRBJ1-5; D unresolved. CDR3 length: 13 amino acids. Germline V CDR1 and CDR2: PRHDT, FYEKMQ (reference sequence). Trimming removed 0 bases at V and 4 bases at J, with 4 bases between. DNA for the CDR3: TGTGCCAGCAGCTTAGGACAGAATCAGCCCCAGCATTTT. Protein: CASSLGQNQPQHF.

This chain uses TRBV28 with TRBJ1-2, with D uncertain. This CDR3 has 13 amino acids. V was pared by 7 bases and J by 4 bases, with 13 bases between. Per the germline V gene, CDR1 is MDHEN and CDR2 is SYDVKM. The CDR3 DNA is TGTGCCAGCATCCTACCCGGGTCCTATGGCTACACCTTC. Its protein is CASILPGSYGYTF.

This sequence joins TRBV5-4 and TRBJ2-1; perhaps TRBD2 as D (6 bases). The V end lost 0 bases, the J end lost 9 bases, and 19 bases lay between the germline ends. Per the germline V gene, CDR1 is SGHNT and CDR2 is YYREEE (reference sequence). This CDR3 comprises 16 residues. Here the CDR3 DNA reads TGTGCCAGCAGCTTGGGGTCGCGGGGATCGGTCCTTGAGCAGTTCTTC. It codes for CASSLGSRGSVLEQFF.

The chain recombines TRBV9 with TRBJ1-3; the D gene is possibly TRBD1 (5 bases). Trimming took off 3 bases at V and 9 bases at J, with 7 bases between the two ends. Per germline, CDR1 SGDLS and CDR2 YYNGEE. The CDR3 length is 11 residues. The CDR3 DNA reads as TGTGCCAGCAGCGGGGGGGGCACCATATATTTT. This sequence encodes CASSGGGTIYF.

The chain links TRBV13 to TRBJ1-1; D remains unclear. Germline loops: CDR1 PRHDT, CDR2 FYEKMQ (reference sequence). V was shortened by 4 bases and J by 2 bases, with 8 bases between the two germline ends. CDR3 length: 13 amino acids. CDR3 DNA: TGTGCCAGCAGCTCTGTGGTTAACACTGAAGCTTTCTTT. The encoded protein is CASSSVVNTEAFF.

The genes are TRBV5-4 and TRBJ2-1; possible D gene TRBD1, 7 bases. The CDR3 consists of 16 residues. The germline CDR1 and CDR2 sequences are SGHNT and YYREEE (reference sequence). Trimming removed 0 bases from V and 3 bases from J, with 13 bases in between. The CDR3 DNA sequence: TGTGCCAGCAGCTTGGAGGCCAGGGGGGTCTACAATGAGCAGTTCTTC. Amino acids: CASSLEARGVYNEQFF. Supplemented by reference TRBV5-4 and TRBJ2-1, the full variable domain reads ETGVTQSPTHLIKTRGQQVTLRCSSQSGHNTVSWYQQALGQGPQFIFQYYREEENGRGNFPPRFSGLQFPNYSSELNVNALELDDSALYLCASSLEARGVYNEQFFGPGTRLTVL.

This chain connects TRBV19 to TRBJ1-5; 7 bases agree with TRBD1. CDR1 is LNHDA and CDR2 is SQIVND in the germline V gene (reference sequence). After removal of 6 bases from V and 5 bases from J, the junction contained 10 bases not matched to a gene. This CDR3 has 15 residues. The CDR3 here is CASRERQGYHQPQHF. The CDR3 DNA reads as TGTGCCAGTAGGGAGAGACAGGGTTACCATCAGCCCCAGCATTTT.

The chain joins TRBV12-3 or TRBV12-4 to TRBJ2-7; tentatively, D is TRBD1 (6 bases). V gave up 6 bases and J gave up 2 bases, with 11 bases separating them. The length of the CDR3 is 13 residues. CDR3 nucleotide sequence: TGTGCCAGCAGCGTACAGGGCCCCTACGAGCAGTACTTC. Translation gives CASSVQGPYEQYF.

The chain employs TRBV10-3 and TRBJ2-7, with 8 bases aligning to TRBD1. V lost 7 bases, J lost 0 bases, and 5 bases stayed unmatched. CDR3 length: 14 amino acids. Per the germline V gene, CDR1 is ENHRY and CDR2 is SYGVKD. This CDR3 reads CAITADRDSYEQYF. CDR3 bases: TGTGCCATCACCGCGGACAGGGACTCCTACGAGCAGTACTTC.

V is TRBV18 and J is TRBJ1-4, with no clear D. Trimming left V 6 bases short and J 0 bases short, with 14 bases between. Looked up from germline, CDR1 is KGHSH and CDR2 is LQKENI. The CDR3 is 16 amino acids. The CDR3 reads CASSGSVLTTNEKLFF. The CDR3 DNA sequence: TGTGCCAGCTCGGGGAGTGTCTTGACAACTAATGAAAAACTGTTTTTT.

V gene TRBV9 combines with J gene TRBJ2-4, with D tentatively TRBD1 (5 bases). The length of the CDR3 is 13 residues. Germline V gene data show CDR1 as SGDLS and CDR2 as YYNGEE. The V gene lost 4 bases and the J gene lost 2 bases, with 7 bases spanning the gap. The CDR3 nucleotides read TGTGCCAGCAGCCCAGGGACCAAAAACATTCAGTACTTC. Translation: CASSPGTKNIQYF.

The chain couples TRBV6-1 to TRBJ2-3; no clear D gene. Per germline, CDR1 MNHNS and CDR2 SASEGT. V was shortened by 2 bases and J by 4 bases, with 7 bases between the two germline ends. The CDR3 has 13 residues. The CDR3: CASSEWVPDTQYF. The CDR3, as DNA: TGTGCCAGCAGTGAATGGGTCCCAGATACGCAGTATTTT.

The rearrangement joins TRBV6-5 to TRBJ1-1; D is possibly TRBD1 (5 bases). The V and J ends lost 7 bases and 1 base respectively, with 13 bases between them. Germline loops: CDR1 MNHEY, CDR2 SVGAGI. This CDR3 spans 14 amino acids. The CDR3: CASIVGRGNTEAFF. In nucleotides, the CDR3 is TGTGCCAGCATTGTTGGAAGGGGGAACACTGAAGCTTTCTTT.

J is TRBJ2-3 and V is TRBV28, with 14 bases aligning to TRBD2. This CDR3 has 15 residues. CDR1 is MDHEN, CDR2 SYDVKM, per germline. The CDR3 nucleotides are TGTGCAATTGGGGGGACTAGCGGGGGTACAGATACGCAGTATTTT. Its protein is CAIGGTSGGTDTQYF. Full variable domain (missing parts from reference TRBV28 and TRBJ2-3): DVKVTQSSRYLVKRTGEKVFLECVQDMDHENMFWYRQDPGLGLRLIYFSYDVKMKEKGDIPEGYSVSREKKERFSLILESASTNQTSMYLCAIGGTSGGTDTQYFGPGTRLTVL.

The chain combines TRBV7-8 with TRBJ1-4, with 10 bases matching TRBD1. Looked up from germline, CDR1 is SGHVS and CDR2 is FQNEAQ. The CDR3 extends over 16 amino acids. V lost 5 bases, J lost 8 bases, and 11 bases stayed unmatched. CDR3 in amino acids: CASSLSAGTGEEKLFF. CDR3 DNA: TGTGCCAGCAGCCTAAGCGCCGGGACAGGGGAAGAAAAACTGTTTTTT.

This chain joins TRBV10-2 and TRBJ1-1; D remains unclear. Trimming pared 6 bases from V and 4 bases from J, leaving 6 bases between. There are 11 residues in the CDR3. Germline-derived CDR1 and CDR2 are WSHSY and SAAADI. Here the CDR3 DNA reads TGCGCCAGCAGCCAGGCCACTGAAGCTTTCTTT. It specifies CASSQATEAFF.

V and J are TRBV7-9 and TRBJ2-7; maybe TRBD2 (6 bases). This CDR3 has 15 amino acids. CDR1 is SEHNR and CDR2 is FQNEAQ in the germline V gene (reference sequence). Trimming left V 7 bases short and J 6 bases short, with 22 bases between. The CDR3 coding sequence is TGTGCCAGCACCACCTTCGGGAGATTTCCCCGCGAGCAGTACTTC. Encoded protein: CASTTFGRFPREQYF.